The 27 T cell receptor beta chains below were found in one sample sequenced in a study of blood T cell repertoires in COVID-19. Assay: immunoSEQ multiplex PCR; the TCRdb copy retains only in-frame clones and omits some. The table has around 190,000 clones, around nine tenths seen once. Sequenced material: peripheral blood. The source is a man aged 25 to 40 with acute or convalescent COVID-19.

The V call is TRBV5-1, the J call TRBJ2-7; TRBD2 agrees at 7 bases. Germline CDR1 SGHRS, CDR2 YFSETQ. V shed 6 bases and J 1 base; nucleotides not matched to a gene: 10. This CDR3 is built from 15 residues. CDR3 in DNA: TGCGCCAGCACCCCGATGGGGGGGGGATCCTACGAGCAGTACTTC. This encodes CASTPMGGGSYEQYF.

Concerning this clone itself: Distinct nucleotide sequences in the sample also encode this CDR3. The chain employs TRBV7-9 and TRBJ1-5; D not resolved. The CDR3 length is 14 residues. Germline CDR1 SEHNR, CDR2 FQNEAQ (reference sequence). Trimming took off 3 bases at V and 1 base at J, with 7 bases between the two ends. The CDR3 here is CASSFTGSNQPQHF. CDR3 nucleotides: TGTGCCAGCAGCTTCACGGGGAGCAATCAGCCCCAGCATTTT.

This clone was counted a single time. The chain links TRBV7-3 to TRBJ2-3; TRBD2 matches 10 bases. Trimming removed 1 base from V and 0 bases from J; junction bases left unmatched: 4. CDR1 is SGHTA and CDR2 is FQGTGA in the germline V gene. CDR3 size: 17 residues. CDR3 region: CASSLSPTSGSTDTQYF. The CDR3 DNA sequence: TGTGCCAGCAGCTTAAGCCCGACTAGCGGGAGCACAGATACGCAGTATTTT. Supplemented by reference TRBV7-3 and TRBJ2-3, the full variable domain reads GAGVSQTPSNKVTEKGKYVELRCDPISGHTALYWYRQSLGQGPEFLIYFQGTGAADDSGLPNDRFFAVRPEGSVSTLKIQRTERGDSAVYLCASSLSPTSGSTDTQYFGPGTRLTVL.

This sequence joins TRBV10-3 and TRBJ2-5; 15 bases are shared with TRBD2. Germline V gene data show CDR1 as ENHRY and CDR2 as SYGVKD. The CDR3 runs to 14 residues. Trimming at V came to 9 bases and at J to 4 bases, leaving 3 bases not matched to a gene. The DNA of the CDR3 is TGTGCCATTAGGACTAGCGGGGGGGCAGAGACCCAGTACTTC. Protein product: CAIRTSGGAETQYF.

Details on this clone: An end of the junction differs from the germline gene, which may be a read error. V and J are TRBV29-1 and TRBJ2-3, with 13 bases identical to TRBD2. Germline CDR1 reads SQVTM; CDR2 reads ANQGSEA. The CDR3 contains 12 residues. The CDR3 is CSVPRLAGGPHF. In nucleotides, the CDR3 is TGCAGCGTCCCAAGACTAGCGGGAGGCCCCCATTTT.

This clone was seen a single time. The chain uses TRBV9 and TRBJ2-3; TRBD1 aligns across 7 bases. Germline CDR1 and CDR2: SGDLS and YYNGEE. The CDR3 covers 14 residues. The V and J ends lost 4 bases and 1 base, in that order; junction bases with no gene match: 3. The CDR3 loop is CASSRDSRTDTQYF. In nucleotides, the CDR3 is TGTGCCAGCAGCCGGGACAGCCGCACAGATACGCAGTATTTT.

This rearrangement joins TRBV28 to TRBJ1-5; 7 bases align to TRBD1. Germline CDR1 reads MDHEN; CDR2 reads SYDVKM. With V trimmed by 4 bases and J by 4 bases, 7 bases remained unmatched. The CDR3 loop spans 15 amino acids. CDR3 bases: TGTGCCAGCAGTTCCGGGACAGCTAAAAATCAGCCCCAGCATTTT. As protein: CASSSGTAKNQPQHF.

This chain joins TRBV2 and TRBJ2-1; 10 bases fit TRBD2. This CDR3 is 13 amino acids long. The V gene end was trimmed by 11 bases and the J gene end by 5 bases; junction bases not matched to a gene: 6. Germline-derived CDR1 and CDR2 are SNHLY and FYNNEI. CDR3 coding DNA: TGTGCCTTTGGGACTAGCGACAACAATGAGCAGTTCTTC. Residues: CAFGTSDNNEQFF.

The rearrangement uses TRBV14 and TRBJ2-2, with D possibly TRBD1 on 5 matching bases. Trimming cost V 3 bases and J 3 bases, with 14 bases left between them. Germline CDR1 reads SGHDN; CDR2 reads FVKESK. This CDR3 is built from 16 residues. The CDR3 here is CASSHRAVGHTGELFF. For the CDR3, the DNA is TGTGCCAGCAGCCACAGGGCGGTTGGTCACACCGGGGAGCTGTTTTTT.

This chain uses TRBV27 with TRBJ2-7, with D possibly TRBD2 on 6 matching bases. V shed 4 bases and J shed 0 bases, with 13 bases lying between them. CDR1 and CDR2 (germline): MNHEY, SMNVEV (reference sequence). This CDR3 comprises 15 residues. This CDR3 reads CASSYSSGPSYEQYF. The CDR3 bases are TGTGCCAGCAGTTACAGTAGCGGTCCCTCCTACGAGCAGTACTTC.

The chain has TRBV18 and TRBJ1-5; maybe TRBD1 (5 bases). Germline V gene lookup returns CDR1 KGHSH and CDR2 LQKENI. The CDR3 spans 15 residues. Trimming removed 3 bases from V and 0 bases from J, with 9 bases in between. The CDR3 protein is CASSPLDSSNQPQHF. The CDR3 nucleotides are TGTGCCAGCTCACCCCTAGACAGTAGCAATCAGCCCCAGCATTTT.

V usage is TRBV11-2 and J usage is TRBJ2-5; D call uncertain. V was pared by 2 bases and J by 4 bases, with 5 bases between. This CDR3 is 12 amino acids long. Germline V gives CDR1 SGHAT, CDR2 FQNNGV. The CDR3 here is CASSLMRETQYF. CDR3 sequence (DNA): TGTGCCAGCAGCTTAATGCGAGAGACCCAGTACTTC.

The chain couples TRBV9 to TRBJ2-3; D may be TRBD2 (6 bases). CDR1 SGDLS and CDR2 YYNGEE come from the germline V gene. V lost 4 bases and J lost 4, with 10 bases in between. This CDR3 contains 13 residues. CDR3 residues: CASSRLASDTQYF. The CDR3 DNA reads as TGTGCCAGCAGCCGGCTAGCGTCAGATACGCAGTATTTT.

This clone was recorded only once. J is TRBJ1-2 and V is TRBV18, with D uncertain. V lost 3 bases and J 5 bases, leaving 7 bases between the germline ends. Germline V lookup: CDR1 KGHSH, CDR2 LQKENI. The CDR3 covers 12 residues. The CDR3 DNA sequence: TGTGCCAGCTCACCGGTCAGTTATGGCTACACCTTC. Translating it yields CASSPVSYGYTF.

The chain recombines TRBV7-9 with TRBJ2-7; perhaps TRBD1 as D (5 bases). The ends were cut back, 3 bases at V and 0 bases at J, with 6 bases in the middle. Germline CDR1 reads SEHNR; CDR2 reads FQNEAQ (reference sequence). The CDR3 loop spans 13 amino acids. Here the CDR3 reads CASSFQGSYEQYF. The CDR3 nucleotides are TGTGCCAGCAGCTTCCAGGGCTCCTACGAGCAGTACTTC.

A note on this clone: In the same sample, other DNA sequences code for this CDR3. CDR3 sequence: CASSSDRGVAETQYF. The CDR3 DNA sequence: TGTGCCAGCTCATCCGACAGAGGAGTAGCAGAGACCCAGTACTTC. The rearrangement links TRBV18 to TRBJ2-5; D perhaps matches TRBD1 (5 bases). The CDR3 length is 15 residues. Germline CDR1 and CDR2: KGHSH and LQKENI. Trimming left V 5 bases short and J 4 bases short, with 17 bases between.

The chain carries TRBV28 and TRBJ1-1, with 8 bases matching TRBD1. V was clipped by 5 bases and J by 4 bases; unmatched bases: 9. Germline lookup yields CDR1 MDHEN and CDR2 SYDVKM. This CDR3 spans 15 amino acids. CDR3 in amino acids: CASSPDRGRSTEAFF. DNA of the CDR3: TGTGCCAGCAGTCCCGACAGGGGTAGGAGCACTGAAGCTTTCTTT.

V gene TRBV9 combines with J gene TRBJ2-5, with TRBD1 matching over 11 bases. The CDR3 extends over 14 amino acids. The germline V gene encodes CDR1 SGDLS and CDR2 YYNGEE. The trim removed 4 bases at V and 5 bases at J, leaving 4 bases unmatched. This CDR3 reads CASSRDRGWETQYF. The CDR3 DNA follows: TGTGCCAGCAGCCGGGACAGGGGGTGGGAGACCCAGTACTTC.

The chain couples TRBV7-9 to TRBJ1-5; D is uncertain. This CDR3 region has 15 residues. Trimming cost V 1 base and J 1 base, with 8 bases left between them. CDR1 is SEHNR and CDR2 is FQNEAQ in the germline V gene (reference sequence). The CDR3 DNA is TGTGCCAGCAGCTTAGGGTTGGCAAGCAATCAGCCCCAGCATTTT. This encodes CASSLGLASNQPQHF. Full variable domain (outside the CDR3, taken from reference TRBV7-9 and TRBJ1-5): DTGVSQNPRHKITKRGQNVTFRCDPISEHNRLYWYRQTLGQGPEFLTYFQNEAQLEKSRLLSDRFSAERPKGSFSTLEIQRTEQGDSAMYLCASSLGLASNQPQHFGDGTRLSIL.

This clone was detected only a few times. The genes are TRBV6-1 and TRBJ1-1; D gene uncertain. CDR1 and CDR2 (germline): MNHNS, SASEGT. V lost 2 bases and J lost 11, with 6 bases in between. The CDR3 runs to 10 residues. CDR3 amino acids: CASSERSAFF. The CDR3 DNA follows: TGTGCCAGCAGTGAACGGTCCGCTTTCTTT.

The chain is built from TRBV9 and TRBJ1-1; a possible D gene is TRBD1 (6 bases). With 0 bases removed from V and 4 bases from J, the gap between germline ends came to 10 bases. The germline CDR1 and CDR2 sequences are SGDLS and YYNGEE. The CDR3 length is 14 residues. The CDR3, as DNA: TGTGCCAGCAGCGTAGGAGGGGGAATCACTGAAGCTTTCTTT. As protein: CASSVGGGITEAFF.

The rearrangement uses TRBV6-5 and TRBJ1-2; 8 nucleotides line up with TRBD1. This CDR3 contains 14 residues. CDR1 is MNHEY, CDR2 SVGAGI, per germline. Trimming cost V 5 bases and J 0 bases; bases outside gene matches: 2. DNA of the CDR3: TGTGCCAGCAGTACAGGGGGTGCTAACTATGGCTACACCTTC. Translation gives CASSTGGANYGYTF.

The J gene is TRBJ1-5, the V gene TRBV28, with TRBD1 matching over 8 bases. The CDR3 spans 16 residues. Trimming took 5 bases from V and 1 from J; bases not matched to a gene: 7. Germline V gene sequence: CDR1 MDHEN, CDR2 SYDVKM. The DNA for the CDR3 is TGTGCCAGCAGTCTGCGGACAGGGTGGAGCAATCAGCCCCAGCATTTT. Translating it yields CASSLRTGWSNQPQHF.

The chain links TRBV24-1 to TRBJ2-1, with D possibly being TRBD2 (6 bases). The CDR3 runs 16 residues. The V gene lost 5 bases and the J gene lost 9 bases, with 22 bases spanning the gap. Germline CDR1 reads KGHDR; CDR2 reads SFDVKD. CDR3 loop: CATSAIGLGGPPEQFF. The CDR3 DNA follows: TGTGCCACCAGTGCGATAGGCCTAGGAGGGCCCCCTGAGCAGTTCTTC.

This sequence joins TRBV20-1 and TRBJ2-7, with 11 bases aligning to TRBD2. Germline CDR1 reads DFQATT; CDR2 reads SNEGSKA (reference sequence). The J segment lost 2 bases and the V segment lost 3 bases, leaving 0 bases of the junction unmatched. CDR3 length: 13 residues. The CDR3 bases are TGCAGTGCTAGTAGCGGGAGGGCCTACGAGCAGTACTTC. It specifies CSASSGRAYEQYF.

The count of this clone is one. The rearrangement joins TRBV11-3 to TRBJ1-1; D unresolved. Germline values: CDR1 SGHNT, CDR2 YENEEA. The ends were cut back, 2 bases at V and 1 base at J, with 5 bases in the middle. This CDR3 spans 13 amino acids. The CDR3 DNA reads as TGTGCCAGCAGCTTATACGGGAACACTGAAGCTTTCTTT. It translates to CASSLYGNTEAFF.

The chain recombines TRBV6-5 with TRBJ2-3, with D unresolved. V was cut by 2 bases and J by 0 bases, with 9 bases left in between. The germline V gene encodes CDR1 MNHEY and CDR2 SVGAGI. This CDR3 spans 15 amino acids. This CDR3 is CASSYDTASTDTQYF. CDR3 DNA sequence: TGTGCCAGCAGTTACGATACAGCTAGCACAGATACGCAGTATTTT.